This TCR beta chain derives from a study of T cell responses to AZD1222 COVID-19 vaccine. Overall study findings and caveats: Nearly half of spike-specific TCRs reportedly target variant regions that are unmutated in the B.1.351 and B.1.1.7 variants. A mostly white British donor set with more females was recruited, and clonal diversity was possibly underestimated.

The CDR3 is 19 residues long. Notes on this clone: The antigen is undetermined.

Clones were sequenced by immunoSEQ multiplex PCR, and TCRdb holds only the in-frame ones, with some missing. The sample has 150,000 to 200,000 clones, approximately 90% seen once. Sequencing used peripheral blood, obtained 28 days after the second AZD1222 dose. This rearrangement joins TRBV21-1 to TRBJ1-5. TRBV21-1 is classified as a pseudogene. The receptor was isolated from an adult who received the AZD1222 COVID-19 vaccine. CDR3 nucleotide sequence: TGTGCCAGCAACCAACCGCTGGGTAACGGGGGTATGAGCAATCAGCCCCAGCATTTT. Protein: CASNQPLGNGGMSNQPQHF.